By frequency in the sample, the clone carrying this T cell receptor (beta chain) is large (0.1 to 1%). What it binds is not known. Method: immunoSEQ multiplex PCR; TCRdb's copy keeps in-frame clones and lacks some. The sample has 9,500 to 11,000 clones, around 76% seen once. In germline, CDR1 is SNHLY, CDR2 FYNNEI. Between the trimmed V and J ends, which lost 8 bases and 0 bases, there was a span of 10 bases. The CDR3 totals 13 residues. The data belong to a study of tumor-infiltrating lymphocytes in localized non-small cell lung cancer. Background on the study: From each patient, both tumor and uninvolved lung, non-adjacent to tumor, were sampled. The study's findings and limits: Available tissue quantity limited TCR sequencing to a patient subset. IM1 and IM2 tumors showed no difference in T-cell fraction.

The source of this sequence is a human donor with non-small cell lung cancer. The J gene is TRBJ1-1, the V gene TRBV2; a possible D gene is TRBD1 (5 bases). The specimen sequenced was uninvolved lung tissue not adjacent to the tumor. The CDR3, as DNA: TGTGCCAGCTCGGGGGAGCTGAACACTGAAGCTTTCTTT. This gives the protein CASSGELNTEAFF.